The 26 T cell receptor beta chains below all came from one sample that was sequenced in a study of human T cells and chemical hapten exposure. In TCRdb, the RACE reads were re-called with MiXCR into one record per CDR3 protein. Of about 90,000 distinct CDR3 sequences listed, roughly a tenth were seen once; the top ten hold less than 2.5%. Time point in this sample: patch test 1, 2 weeks after DPC sensitization. Treatment defined: therapeutic diphenylcyclopropenone sensitization with weekly scalp DPC. Source: whole blood, taken in connection with sensitization to the hapten diphenylcyclopropenone (DPC). These receptors were taken from a man aged 35-49 years with alopecia areata. Some clones in this sample may be carry-over from other donors' samples.

This chain uses TRBV24-1 with TRBJ2-1; 7 bases map to TRBD2. The J segment lost 2 bases and the V segment lost 4 bases, leaving 10 bases of the junction unmatched. From germline, CDR1 is KGHDR and CDR2 SFDVKD. The CDR3 sequence is 17 residues long. CDR3 nucleotides: TGTGCCACCAGTGAGCATACCGGGACTATCACCTACAATGAGCAGTTCTTC. It translates to CATSEHTGTITYNEQFF.

This clonotype was observed a few times. This chain joins TRBV28 and TRBJ1-2, with 12 nucleotides matching TRBD1. The germline V gene encodes CDR1 MDHEN and CDR2 SYDVKM. The CDR3 is 14 residues long. J lost 8 bases, V lost 8 bases, and 9 bases had no gene match. DNA of the CDR3: TGTGCCAGCGGATTGGGACAGGGGGCGCAGGGCTACACCTTC. It codes for CASGLGQGAQGYTF.

In its sample, this clonotype was seen a few times. The rearrangement joins TRBV5-1 to TRBJ2-7; D is undetermined. Trimming shortened V by 0 bases and J by 5 bases, and 9 bases separated the two germline ends. CDR1 and CDR2 from the germline V gene are SGHRS and YFSETQ. This CDR3 region has 13 residues. The CDR3 DNA sequence: TGCGCCAGCAGCTTGGAGGGCCTGAACGAGCAGTACGTC. Translated: CASSLEGLNEQYV.

A few counts support this clonotype. This rearrangement joins TRBV4-3 to TRBJ2-2; TRBD2 aligns across 10 bases. Trimming removed 0 bases from V and 5 bases from J; junction bases left unmatched: 9. The CDR3 consists of 18 residues. Germline CDR1 reads LGHNA; CDR2 reads YSLEER. The CDR3 DNA sequence: TGCGCCAGCAGCCAAGAACTAGCGGGATTCAGTAATACCGGGGAGCTGTTTTTT. It encodes CASSQELAGFSNTGELFF.

This clonotype appeared a few times. The genes are TRBV12-3 or TRBV12-4 and TRBJ2-1; 11 positions agree with TRBD1. The junction had 6 bases not matched to a gene; V was cut back by 3 bases and J by 8 bases. The CDR3 loop spans 15 amino acids. The DNA of the CDR3 is TGTGCCAGCAGTTTCAAGGACAGGGGGCTGGATGAGCAGTTCTTC. Residues: CASSFKDRGLDEQFF.

This clonotype showed up just a few times. This chain uses TRBV12-3 or TRBV12-4 with TRBJ1-1; the D gene is possibly TRBD1 (6 bases). The length of the CDR3 is 13 residues. CDR3 amino acids: CVSGGRLNTEAFF. The CDR3 region has the DNA TGTGTTAGTGGGGGGCGTCTCAACACTGAAGCTTTCTTT.

This clonotype was seen only a few times. The chain links TRBV29-1 to TRBJ1-1; 7 nucleotides match TRBD1. CDR1 is SQVTM and CDR2 is ANQGSEA in the germline V gene. The CDR3 consists of 13 residues. V trimming: 8 bases; J trimming: 2 bases; junction bases outside the gene matches: 8. The CDR3 protein is CSMYRGGNTEAFF. The CDR3 DNA reads as TGCAGCATGTACAGGGGAGGAAACACTGAAGCTTTCTTT.

This chain links TRBV20-1 with TRBJ2-3, with 7 nucleotides matching TRBD2. The CDR3 runs 14 residues. The germline gives CDR1 DFQATT, CDR2 SNEGSKA (reference sequence). V shed 8 bases and J 2 bases; nucleotides not matched to a gene: 10. CDR3: CSLGRAGLTDTQYF. The CDR3 coding sequence is TGCAGTCTAGGGAGAGCGGGACTCACAGATACGCAGTATTTT.

This chain connects TRBV15 to TRBJ1-3, with D possibly matching TRBD1 (6 bases). Trimming took off 2 bases at V and 3 bases at J, with 14 bases between the two ends. There are 16 residues in the CDR3. The V gene's germline CDR1 is LNHNV and CDR2 YYDKDF (reference sequence). The chain's CDR3 is CATSRHTGTGGNTIYF. DNA for the CDR3: TGTGCCACCAGCAGACACACAGGGACTGGTGGAAACACCATATATTTT.

V and J are TRBV11-3 and TRBJ2-1; D gene uncertain. This CDR3 is 12 amino acids long. Germline V CDR1 and CDR2: SGHNT, YENEEA. Trimming took off 3 bases at V and 9 bases at J, with 9 bases between the two ends. CDR3: CASSLGYVEQFF. The CDR3 nucleotides read TGTGCCAGCAGCTTGGGGTATGTTGAGCAGTTCTTC.

The chain carries TRBV6-5 and TRBJ2-5; perhaps D is TRBD1 or TRBD2 (5 bases each). Germline assignment: CDR1 MNHEY and CDR2 SVGAGI. V was cut by 6 bases and J by 4 bases, with 15 bases left in between. The CDR3 spans 14 residues. CDR3 coding DNA: TGTGCCAGCAGCTCCGCTGGGGGACGAGAGACCCAGTACTTC. Amino acids: CASSSAGGRETQYF.

This clonotype appeared a few times. The rearrangement joins TRBV6-1 to TRBJ2-4; TRBD2 might be the D (6 bases). V was shortened by 2 bases and J by 7 bases, with 12 bases between the two germline ends. Germline CDR1 MNHNS, CDR2 SASEGT. The CDR3 has 14 amino acids. The CDR3 DNA is TGTGCCAGCAGTGAAAAGGGAGGACGGAACATTCAGTACTTC. Translation gives CASSEKGGRNIQYF.

This clonotype turned up a few times. V is TRBV5-4 and J is TRBJ2-1, with unresolved D. The germline gives CDR1 SGHNT, CDR2 YYREEE (reference sequence). The CDR3 contains 17 residues. Between the trimmed V and J ends, which lost 7 bases and 2 bases, there was a span of 22 bases. The CDR3 sequence is CASGRPGAMVTYNEQFF. The CDR3 DNA reads as TGTGCCAGCGGACGTCCAGGCGCCATGGTCACCTACAATGAGCAGTTCTTC.

The table lists this clonotype with many counts. The chain recombines TRBV20-1 with TRBJ1-2; no clear D gene. CDR3 length: 12 residues. Germline lookup yields CDR1 DFQATT and CDR2 SNEGSKA (reference sequence). The V and J ends lost 3 bases and 1 base respectively, with 6 bases between them. The DNA of the CDR3 is TGCAGTGCTAGCCCAGATAACTATGGCTACACCTTC. Residues: CSASPDNYGYTF.

This clonotype has more than one count but fewer than ten. V and J are TRBV4-1 and TRBJ2-4; D may match TRBD1 or TRBD2 (5 bases each). Germline-derived CDR1 and CDR2 are MGHRA and YSYEKL. The ends were cut back, 1 base at V and 1 base at J, with 11 bases in the middle. This CDR3 has 16 residues. CDR3 nucleotides: TGCGCCAGCAGCCAAGGTGCCGGGACGGCCAAAAACATTCAGTACTTC. It specifies CASSQGAGTAKNIQYF.

This clonotype occurred many times. The gene calls are TRBV19 and TRBJ2-1; maybe TRBD2 (5 bases). The CDR3 is 13 amino acids. Germline CDR1 is LNHDA and CDR2 is SQIVND (reference sequence). Trimming pared 8 bases from V and 7 bases from J, leaving 15 bases between. This CDR3 reads CASRGLSLNEQFF. As DNA, the CDR3 is TGTGCCAGTCGGGGTTTGAGTCTGAATGAGCAGTTCTTC.

The V call is TRBV10-3, the J call TRBJ2-7; D ambiguous. The V gene's germline CDR1 is ENHRY and CDR2 SYGVKD. The CDR3 is 16 residues long. The V gene lost 0 bases and the J gene lost 3 bases, with 15 bases spanning the gap. The CDR3 loop is CAISESAGRTFYEQYV. DNA of the CDR3: TGTGCCATCAGTGAGTCGGCTGGACGGACCTTCTACGAGCAGTACGTC.

This clonotype is termed medium-sized. This chain links TRBV9 with TRBJ2-6; 8 nucleotides line up with TRBD1. This CDR3 has 16 amino acids. V lost 4 bases, J lost 0 bases, and 3 bases stayed unmatched. Germline CDR1 SGDLS, CDR2 YYNGEE. The CDR3 coding sequence is TGTGCCAGCAGCCCAACAGGGGGCTCTGGGGCCAACGTCCTGACTTTC. This gives the protein CASSPTGGSGANVLTF.

This clonotype has at least ten counts. The rearrangement links TRBV4-3 to TRBJ2-3; D is perhaps TRBD1 (6 bases). Trimming stripped 3 bases from V and 11 bases from J, with 12 bases between. CDR3 length: 12 amino acids. Germline V gene lookup returns CDR1 LGHNA and CDR2 YSLEER. The CDR3 region has the DNA TGCGCCAGCAGCCATTCACAGGGACAGCAGTATTTT. Encoded protein: CASSHSQGQQYF.

This clonotype has more than one count but fewer than ten. This chain joins TRBV6-1 and TRBJ2-3, with D perhaps TRBD1 (6 bases). The CDR3 length is 15 residues. Germline V gives CDR1 MNHNS, CDR2 SASEGT. Trimming shortened V by 3 bases and J by 7 bases, and 17 bases separated the two germline ends. CDR3 DNA: TGTGCCAGCAGTGATATGGCAGGGGTCCTGAATACGCAGTATTTT. Amino acids: CASSDMAGVLNTQYF.

The table lists this clonotype with many counts. This rearrangement joins TRBV6-6 to TRBJ1-1, with 10 positions matching TRBD1. V lost 0 bases and J lost 4; bases outside the gene matches: 5. The CDR3 length is 16 residues. Germline V lookup: CDR1 MNHNY, CDR2 SVGAGI (reference sequence). The CDR3 DNA follows: TGTGCCAGCAGTTACTCGACAGGGGGCATGGGCACTGAAGCTTTCTTT. It yields the protein CASSYSTGGMGTEAFF.

This clonotype was seen a few times. This sequence joins TRBV20-1 and TRBJ2-1; 9 positions agree with TRBD1. Germline values: CDR1 DFQATT, CDR2 SNEGSKA (reference sequence). Losses at the gene ends were 6 bases for V and 2 bases for J; bases not matched to a gene: 5. This CDR3 is built from 14 residues. For the CDR3, the DNA is TGCAGTGCAAATACAGGGGGCCCCTACAATGAGCAGTTCTTC. As protein: CSANTGGPYNEQFF.

The V gene is TRBV30, the J gene TRBJ2-1; D ambiguous. V lost 1 base to trimming and J lost 3 bases, with 4 bases between them. The CDR3 is 12 amino acids. Germline CDR1 reads GTSNPN; CDR2 reads SVGIG (reference sequence). The CDR3 DNA sequence: TGTGCCTGGAGTGCTAGCTACAATGAGCAGTTCTTC. It specifies CAWSASYNEQFF.

The gene calls are TRBV2 and TRBJ2-1; 9 bases map to TRBD2. Germline CDR1 is SNHLY and CDR2 is FYNNEI. V dropped 1 base and J dropped 4; count of bases not matched to a gene: 2. The CDR3 is 15 residues long. The CDR3 loop is CASSEGLAVYNEQFF. The CDR3 nucleotides are TGTGCCAGCAGTGAAGGACTAGCGGTTTACAATGAGCAGTTCTTC.

This clonotype was found many times. This chain joins TRBV6-2 or TRBV6-3 and TRBJ1-6; the match to TRBD1 covers 8 bases. The CDR3 loop spans 14 amino acids. Germline CDR1 MNHEY, CDR2 SVGEGT. V trimming: 7 bases; J trimming: 10 bases; junction bases outside the gene matches: 9. The CDR3 reads CASTPDRAGSPLHF. CDR3 coding DNA: TGTGCCAGCACCCCGGACAGGGCGGGATCACCCCTCCACTTT.

The table lists this clonotype with a few counts. The chain joins TRBV12-3 or TRBV12-4 to TRBJ2-5; TRBD1 aligns across 8 bases. The V gene end was trimmed by 5 bases and the J gene end by 5 bases; junction bases not matched to a gene: 19. The CDR3 totals 18 residues. CDR3: CASSKGGPGQASAETQYF. CDR3 DNA: TGTGCCAGCAGTAAAGGGGGACCGGGACAGGCGTCCGCGGAGACCCAGTACTTC.